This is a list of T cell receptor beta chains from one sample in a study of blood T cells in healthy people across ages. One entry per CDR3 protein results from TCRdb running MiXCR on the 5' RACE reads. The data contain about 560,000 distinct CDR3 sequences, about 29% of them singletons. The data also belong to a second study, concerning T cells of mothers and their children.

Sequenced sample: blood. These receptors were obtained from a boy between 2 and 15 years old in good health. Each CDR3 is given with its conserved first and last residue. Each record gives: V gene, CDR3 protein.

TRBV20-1	CSASPLAGPFYEQFF
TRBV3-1	CASSQGGPFSGNTIYF
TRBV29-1	CSVDPGAQETQYF
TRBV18	CASSPRRENTEAFF
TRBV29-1	CSVEAGSAGELFF
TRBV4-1	CASSPSPFDIYEQYF
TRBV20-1	CSASGGWPGTYEQYF
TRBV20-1	CSARDRGLSNEQFF
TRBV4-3	CASSDYMKAETPNYGYTF
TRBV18	CASSPVPSGEETQYF
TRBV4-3	CASSQEYSGVYTGELFF
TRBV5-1	CASSLLWGHAEQFF
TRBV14	CASSPTRGLAKNIQYF
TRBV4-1	CASSPYRDRGGEQYF
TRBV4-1	CASSQEGTGAEAFF
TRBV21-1	CASSKDPSRF
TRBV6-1	CASSEEGGTGAREQYF
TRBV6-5	CASSYPEGLGYTF
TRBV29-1	CSTGAGGYGNTEAFF
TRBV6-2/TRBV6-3	CASNLAGGPYDIQYF
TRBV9	CASNDGGSGVSPLHF
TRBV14	CASSPQPLPRDIVSYEQYF
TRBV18	CASSPVRQGAFYGYTF
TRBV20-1	CSTHALLYGYTF
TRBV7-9	CTSSLEPVTLTASGANVLTF
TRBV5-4	CASSLVGPGEQFF
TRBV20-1	CSASLGTTDTQYF
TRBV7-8	CASSFTDHPGLWANEQYF
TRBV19	CASSMDRTNYNSPLHF
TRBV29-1	CSVEWGSGAKNIQYF
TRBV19	CASGDRGLGEKLFF
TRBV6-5	CASSNGQPIYEQYF
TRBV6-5	CASGQGLSQDTQYF
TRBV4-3	CASSQVVGDYEQYF
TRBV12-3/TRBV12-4	CASSRRTRSSYNEQFF
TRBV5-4	CASSLGRAGSYNEQFF
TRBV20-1	CSATPEWASTDTQYF
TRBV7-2	CASSSTGGISGELFF
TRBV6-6	CASSVWAGNTIYF
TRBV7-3	CASSKTGTAHWNEQFF
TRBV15	CATSSLQGGPYEQYF
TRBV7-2	CASSSLYRLNTEAFF
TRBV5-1	CASRPGTGFNYGYTF
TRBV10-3	CAISGTEGEKLFF
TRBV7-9	CASSNPGHRVVEQYF
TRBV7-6	CASSLTVSISYNEQFF
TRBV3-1	CASSQGGRSDQPQHF
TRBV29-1	CSVGQPLNYGYTF
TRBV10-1	CASSGPGTGDTGELFF
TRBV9	CASSPVGRGSSGANVLTF
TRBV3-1	CASSPGGSEQYF
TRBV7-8	CASSGRGQVGETQYF